Listed below are T cell receptor beta chains from one sample, sequenced in a study of response to subunit inactivated influenza vaccine. TCRdb reprocessed the RT-PCR reads via MiXCR and lists one record per CDR3 protein. The data show fewer than 600,000 distinct CDR3 sequences, more than 7% seen once. The material sequenced was PBMCs from blood, taken approximately 25 months after vaccination. The receptors derive from a man in his fifties or sixties who received an inactivated influenza vaccine. Both conserved end residues are part of each CDR3. The D gene is left open where the match is weak. Some rows have no size entry. The others give once, few or many, or a class for an expanded clone.

v_call: TRBV5-6
j_call: TRBJ2-2
cdr3_length: 16
d_call: -
clone_size: few
cdr3_aa: CASTLLRASRTGELFF
cdr3_nt: TGTGCCAGCACCTTATTACGGGCTAGCCGCACGGGGGAGCTGTTTTTT

v_call: TRBV18
j_call: TRBJ2-3
cdr3_length: 17
d_call: -
clone_size: -
cdr3_aa: CASSPGDEDHYRDTQYF
cdr3_nt: TGTGCCAGCTCACCAGGGGACGAGGACCATTATCGAGATACGCAGTATTTT

v_call: TRBV5-1
j_call: TRBJ2-5
cdr3_length: 15
d_call: -
clone_size: -
cdr3_aa: CASSLYRRAAGTQYF
cdr3_nt: TGCGCCAGCAGCTTGTACCGTAGGGCGGCGGGGACCCAGTACTTC

v_call: TRBV20-1
j_call: TRBJ2-1
cdr3_length: 12
d_call: -
clone_size: few
cdr3_aa: CSARFSDNEQFF
cdr3_nt: TGCAGTGCTAGATTCTCAGACAATGAGCAGTTCTTC

v_call: TRBV18
j_call: TRBJ2-7
cdr3_length: 15
d_call: -
clone_size: few
cdr3_aa: CASSPGETVSYEQYF
cdr3_nt: TGTGCCAGCTCACCCGGAGAGACGGTTTCCTACGAGCAGTACTTC

v_call: TRBV4-3
j_call: TRBJ2-7
cdr3_length: 16
d_call: TRBD2
clone_size: many
cdr3_aa: CASSQSLAGGPYEQYF
cdr3_nt: TGCGCCAGCAGCCAGTCCCTAGCGGGAGGGCCCTACGAGCAGTACTTC

v_call: TRBV18
j_call: TRBJ1-4
cdr3_length: 17
d_call: TRBD1
clone_size: few
cdr3_aa: CASSPTPQGVLGEKLFF
cdr3_nt: TGTGCCAGCTCCCCCACACCCCAGGGGGTTCTTGGTGAAAAACTGTTTTTT

v_call: TRBV20-1
j_call: TRBJ2-1
cdr3_length: 16
d_call: TRBD2
clone_size: many
cdr3_aa: CSARDLLAGDYNEQFF
cdr3_nt: TGCAGTGCTAGAGATTTACTAGCGGGAGACTACAATGAGCAGTTCTTC

v_call: TRBV20-1
j_call: TRBJ2-1
cdr3_length: 15
d_call: TRBD1
clone_size: -
cdr3_aa: CSATRRDRGLREQFF
cdr3_nt: TGCAGTGCTACTCGGCGAGACAGGGGGCTTCGGGAGCAGTTCTTC

v_call: TRBV5-8
j_call: TRBJ2-3
cdr3_length: 16
d_call: TRBD2
clone_size: -
cdr3_aa: CASSTGLAGVPDTQYF
cdr3_nt: TGTGCCAGCAGCACGGGACTAGCGGGAGTTCCCGATACGCAGTATTTT

v_call: TRBV11-2
j_call: TRBJ2-1
cdr3_length: 13
d_call: -
clone_size: many
cdr3_aa: CASSLESYNEQFF
cdr3_nt: TGTGCCAGCAGCTTAGAGAGTTACAATGAGCAGTTCTTC

v_call: TRBV3-1
j_call: TRBJ2-1
cdr3_length: 16
d_call: -
clone_size: -
cdr3_aa: CASSQVAGISYNEQFF
cdr3_nt: TGTGCCAGCAGCCAAGTTGCGGGAATCTCCTACAATGAGCAGTTCTTC

v_call: TRBV29-1
j_call: TRBJ2-7
cdr3_length: 12
d_call: -
clone_size: -
cdr3_aa: CSVGTATYEQYF
cdr3_nt: TGCAGCGTTGGAACGGCAACCTACGAGCAGTACTTC

v_call: TRBV4-3
j_call: TRBJ2-2
cdr3_length: 16
d_call: TRBD1
clone_size: many
cdr3_aa: CASSHGTDSRTGELFF
cdr3_nt: TGCGCCAGCAGCCATGGGACAGACTCTCGTACCGGGGAGCTGTTTTTT

v_call: TRBV6-1
j_call: TRBJ2-7
cdr3_length: 17
d_call: -
clone_size: few
cdr3_aa: CASSRPEGRFISYEQYF
cdr3_nt: TGTGCCAGCAGTCGACCCGAAGGACGGTTTATCTCCTACGAGCAGTACTTC

v_call: TRBV12-3/TRBV12-4
j_call: TRBJ2-1
cdr3_length: 14
d_call: TRBD2
clone_size: few
cdr3_aa: CASRTSRDYNEQFF
cdr3_nt: TGTGCCAGCAGGACTAGCCGGGACTACAATGAGCAGTTCTTC

v_call: TRBV7-8
j_call: TRBJ2-7
cdr3_length: 14
d_call: -
clone_size: many
cdr3_aa: CASSPSRRGGEQYF
cdr3_nt: TGTGCCAGCAGCCCATCGCGGAGGGGAGGCGAGCAGTACTTC

v_call: TRBV4-2
j_call: TRBJ2-7
cdr3_length: 15
d_call: TRBD1
clone_size: few
cdr3_aa: CASSQDITGGGEQYF
cdr3_nt: TGTGCCAGCAGCCAAGATATTACAGGGGGAGGCGAGCAGTACTTC

v_call: TRBV24-1
j_call: TRBJ2-3
cdr3_length: 15
d_call: -
clone_size: -
cdr3_aa: CATSDRGASADTQYF
cdr3_nt: TGTGCCACCAGTGATCGGGGGGCCTCGGCAGATACGCAGTATTTT

v_call: TRBV6-2/TRBV6-3
j_call: TRBJ2-5
cdr3_length: 15
d_call: -
clone_size: few
cdr3_aa: CASSHQGKPLETQYF
cdr3_nt: TGTGCCAGCAGCCACCAGGGAAAACCATTAGAGACCCAGTACTTC

v_call: TRBV5-1
j_call: TRBJ2-7
cdr3_length: 17
d_call: TRBD2
clone_size: -
cdr3_aa: CASSRGRREGISYEQYF
cdr3_nt: TGCGCCAGCAGCAGAGGTCGGCGGGAGGGAATCTCCTACGAGCAGTACTTC

v_call: TRBV6-2/TRBV6-3
j_call: TRBJ2-5
cdr3_length: 15
d_call: TRBD2
clone_size: few
cdr3_aa: CASRPGLASRDTQYF
cdr3_nt: TGTGCCAGCAGACCCGGACTAGCGAGCAGAGATACCCAGTACTTC

v_call: TRBV7-2
j_call: TRBJ1-2
cdr3_length: 15
d_call: -
clone_size: many
cdr3_aa: CASSPTTGIFEGYTF
cdr3_nt: TGTGCCAGCAGCCCAACGACGGGGATATTTGAGGGCTACACCTTC

v_call: TRBV12-3/TRBV12-4
j_call: TRBJ2-5
cdr3_length: 14
d_call: -
clone_size: many
cdr3_aa: CASMAQGKLETQYF
cdr3_nt: TGTGCCAGCATGGCCCAGGGTAAATTAGAGACCCAGTACTTC

v_call: TRBV4-2
j_call: TRBJ1-2
cdr3_length: 14
d_call: -
clone_size: few
cdr3_aa: CASSQVTGSDGYTF
cdr3_nt: TGTGCCAGCAGCCAAGTGACGGGGTCGGATGGCTACACCTTC

v_call: TRBV4-3
j_call: TRBJ2-7
cdr3_length: 15
d_call: TRBD2
clone_size: few
cdr3_aa: CASSQGTSGGYEQYF
cdr3_nt: TGCGCCAGCAGCCAAGGGACTAGCGGGGGTTACGAGCAGTACTTC

v_call: TRBV28
j_call: TRBJ1-5
cdr3_length: 14
d_call: -
clone_size: many
cdr3_aa: CASGARQLIQPQHF
cdr3_nt: TGTGCCAGCGGTGCCCGACAGTTAATTCAGCCCCAGCATTTT

v_call: TRBV21-1
j_call: TRBJ2-4
cdr3_length: 19
d_call: -
clone_size: few
cdr3_aa: CASSKVPLASGSVENIQYF
cdr3_nt: TGTGCCAGCAGCAAAGTGCCTCTCGCTAGCGGGAGTGTGGAAAACATTCAGTACTTC

v_call: TRBV3-1
j_call: TRBJ2-7
cdr3_length: 16
d_call: TRBD1
clone_size: -
cdr3_aa: CASSQPQLGGLYEQYF
cdr3_nt: TGTGCCAGCAGCCAGCCACAATTAGGGGGCCTCTACGAGCAGTACTTC

v_call: TRBV29-1
j_call: TRBJ1-4
cdr3_length: 13
d_call: TRBD1
clone_size: many
cdr3_aa: CSVAGGVGEKLFF
cdr3_nt: TGCAGCGTTGCAGGGGGCGTCGGTGAAAAACTGTTTTTT

v_call: TRBV5-1
j_call: TRBJ2-7
cdr3_length: 15
d_call: -
clone_size: -
cdr3_aa: CASSLDKVRGHEQYF
cdr3_nt: TGCGCCAGCAGCTTGGACAAGGTCAGGGGCCACGAGCAGTACTTC

v_call: TRBV10-3
j_call: TRBJ2-3
cdr3_length: 17
d_call: TRBD1
clone_size: many
cdr3_aa: CAISEQMTGGIADTQYF
cdr3_nt: TGTGCCATCAGTGAACAAATGACAGGGGGCATTGCAGATACGCAGTATTTT

v_call: TRBV10-3
j_call: TRBJ2-7
cdr3_length: 15
d_call: TRBD1
clone_size: -
cdr3_aa: CAISDVTGTPYEQYF
cdr3_nt: TGTGCCATCAGTGACGTGACAGGGACCCCCTACGAGCAGTACTTC

v_call: TRBV7-6
j_call: TRBJ2-7
cdr3_length: 15
d_call: -
clone_size: few
cdr3_aa: CASSIGQRSSYEQYF
cdr3_nt: TGTGCCAGCAGCATCGGACAGCGGAGCTCCTACGAGCAGTACTTC

v_call: TRBV18
j_call: TRBJ1-3
cdr3_length: 14
d_call: -
clone_size: -
cdr3_aa: CASSPLGRGNTIYF
cdr3_nt: TGTGCCAGCTCACCACTGGGACGTGGAAACACCATATATTTT

v_call: TRBV21-1
j_call: TRBJ2-7
cdr3_length: 17
d_call: -
clone_size: many
cdr3_aa: CASSQGGGTGKNYEQYF
cdr3_nt: TGTGCCAGCAGCCAAGGTGGCGGGACAGGGAAGAATTACGAGCAGTACTTC

v_call: TRBV5-1
j_call: TRBJ2-2
cdr3_length: 16
d_call: -
clone_size: few
cdr3_aa: CASSARIRQITGELFF
cdr3_nt: TGCGCCAGCAGCGCGAGGATTAGACAAATCACCGGGGAGCTGTTTTTT

v_call: TRBV6-1
j_call: TRBJ2-1
cdr3_length: 14
d_call: TRBD2
clone_size: -
cdr3_aa: CASRVLAGYNEQFF
cdr3_nt: TGTGCCAGCAGGGTACTAGCGGGGTACAATGAGCAGTTCTTC

v_call: TRBV10-3
j_call: TRBJ2-7
cdr3_length: 13
d_call: -
clone_size: few
cdr3_aa: CAITTGDSYEQYF
cdr3_nt: TGTGCCATCACCACCGGGGATTCCTACGAGCAGTACTTC

v_call: TRBV5-1
j_call: TRBJ2-1
cdr3_length: 17
d_call: -
clone_size: many
cdr3_aa: CASSLDGRTSSYNEQFF
cdr3_nt: TGCGCCAGCAGCTTGGATGGCAGAACGAGCTCCTACAATGAGCAGTTCTTC

v_call: TRBV10-3
j_call: TRBJ2-7
cdr3_length: 13
d_call: -
clone_size: few
cdr3_aa: CAIIRDFPYEQYF
cdr3_nt: TGTGCCATCATTCGGGACTTTCCCTACGAGCAGTACTTC

v_call: TRBV12-3/TRBV12-4
j_call: TRBJ2-5
cdr3_length: 12
d_call: -
clone_size: few
cdr3_aa: CASSTTEETQYF
cdr3_nt: TGTGCCAGCAGCACGACGGAAGAGACCCAGTACTTC

v_call: TRBV27
j_call: TRBJ1-2
cdr3_length: 13
d_call: TRBD1
clone_size: -
cdr3_aa: CASGTGAPYGYTF
cdr3_nt: TGTGCCAGCGGGACAGGGGCGCCCTATGGCTACACCTTC

v_call: TRBV6-2/TRBV6-3
j_call: TRBJ2-5
cdr3_length: 15
d_call: -
clone_size: -
cdr3_aa: CASSWGNSDWETQYF
cdr3_nt: TGTGCCAGCAGTTGGGGGAATAGTGATTGGGAGACCCAGTACTTC

v_call: TRBV20-1
j_call: TRBJ2-1
cdr3_length: 15
d_call: TRBD2
clone_size: few
cdr3_aa: CSTGKGLAGGIEQFF
cdr3_nt: TGCAGTACGGGAAAGGGACTAGCGGGAGGTATTGAGCAGTTCTTC

v_call: TRBV12-3/TRBV12-4
j_call: TRBJ2-7
cdr3_length: 14
d_call: -
clone_size: many
cdr3_aa: CASSLSGNSDEQYF
cdr3_nt: TGTGCCAGCAGTTTATCGGGGAACAGCGACGAGCAGTACTTC

v_call: TRBV27
j_call: TRBJ2-2
cdr3_length: 15
d_call: -
clone_size: many
cdr3_aa: CASSPQVEGTGELFF
cdr3_nt: TGTGCCAGCAGCCCCCAAGTCGAGGGCACCGGGGAGCTGTTTTTT

v_call: TRBV12-3/TRBV12-4
j_call: TRBJ2-3
cdr3_length: 17
d_call: TRBD2
clone_size: many
cdr3_aa: CASSLWPRGGIVDTQYF
cdr3_nt: TGTGCCAGCAGTTTATGGCCTCGCGGGGGGATAGTAGATACGCAGTATTTT

v_call: TRBV5-1
j_call: TRBJ2-1
cdr3_length: 20
d_call: TRBD2
clone_size: -
cdr3_aa: CASSLGRVSGGSASYNEQFF
cdr3_nt: TGCGCCAGCAGCTTGGGTCGGGTTAGCGGGGGGTCGGCATCCTACAATGAGCAGTTCTTC

v_call: TRBV18
j_call: TRBJ2-1
cdr3_length: 13
d_call: TRBD1
clone_size: few
cdr3_aa: CASSLQGFNEQFF
cdr3_nt: TGTGCCAGCTCCCTACAGGGGTTTAATGAGCAGTTCTTC

v_call: TRBV4-1
j_call: TRBJ2-4
cdr3_length: 14
d_call: TRBD1
clone_size: -
cdr3_aa: CASSQGQGFFIQYF
cdr3_nt: TGCGCCAGCAGCCAGGGACAGGGCTTTTTCATTCAGTACTTC

v_call: TRBV29-1
j_call: TRBJ2-1
cdr3_length: 12
d_call: -
clone_size: few
cdr3_aa: CSVDAGANEQFF
cdr3_nt: TGCAGCGTTGACGCCGGGGCGAATGAGCAGTTCTTC

v_call: TRBV30
j_call: TRBJ1-2
cdr3_length: 12
d_call: -
clone_size: few
cdr3_aa: CAWLQRIYGYTF
cdr3_nt: TGTGCCTGGCTGCAACGGATCTATGGCTACACCTTC

v_call: TRBV20-1
j_call: TRBJ1-1
cdr3_length: 12
d_call: -
clone_size: many
cdr3_aa: CSAPDRYTEAFF
cdr3_nt: TGCAGTGCGCCGGACCGATACACTGAAGCTTTCTTT

v_call: TRBV27
j_call: TRBJ2-7
cdr3_length: 14
d_call: TRBD1
clone_size: -
cdr3_aa: CASGPRQGSYEQYF
cdr3_nt: TGTGCCAGCGGTCCCAGACAGGGATCCTACGAGCAGTACTTC

v_call: TRBV20-1
j_call: TRBJ2-1
cdr3_length: 13
d_call: -
clone_size: few
cdr3_aa: CSARTRSYDEQFF
cdr3_nt: TGCAGTGCTAGGACGAGGTCCTACGATGAGCAGTTCTTC

v_call: TRBV10-3
j_call: TRBJ1-2
cdr3_length: 14
d_call: -
clone_size: many
cdr3_aa: CAISERTANYGYTF
cdr3_nt: TGTGCCATCAGTGAGCGGACAGCCAACTATGGCTACACCTTC

v_call: TRBV20-1
j_call: TRBJ1-2
cdr3_length: 14
d_call: TRBD1
clone_size: few
cdr3_aa: CSARVGTANYGYTF
cdr3_nt: TGCAGTGCTAGAGTCGGGACAGCTAACTATGGCTACACCTTC